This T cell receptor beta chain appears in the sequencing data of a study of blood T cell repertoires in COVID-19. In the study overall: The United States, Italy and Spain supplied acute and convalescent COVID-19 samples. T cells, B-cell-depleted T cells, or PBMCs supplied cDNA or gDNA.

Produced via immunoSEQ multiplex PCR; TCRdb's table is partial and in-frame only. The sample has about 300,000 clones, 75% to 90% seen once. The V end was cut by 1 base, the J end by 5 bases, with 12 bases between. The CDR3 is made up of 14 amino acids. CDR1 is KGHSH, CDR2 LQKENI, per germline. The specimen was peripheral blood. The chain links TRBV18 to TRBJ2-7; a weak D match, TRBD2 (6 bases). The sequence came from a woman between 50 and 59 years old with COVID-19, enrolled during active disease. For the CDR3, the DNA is TGTGCCAGCTCACCACAGCCTAGCGTGAACGAGCAGTACTTC. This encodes CASSPQPSVNEQYF. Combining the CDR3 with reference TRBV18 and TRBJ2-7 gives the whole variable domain NAGVMQNPRHLVRRRGQEARLRCSPMKGHSHVYWYRQLPEEGLKFMVYLQKENIIDESGMPKERFSAEFPKEGPSILRIQQVVRGDSAAYFCASSPQPSVNEQYFGPGTRLTVT.